This T cell receptor beta chain comes out of a study of CD8+ T cells in alopecia areata listed by TCRdb under 2018. With regard to the full study: The treated patients took part in an open-label pilot trial in which moderate-to-severe alopecia areata was treated with oral tofacitinib at 5 to 10 mg twice daily. Patients stayed on tofacitinib for 6 to 18 months and then had 6 months of follow-up off drug so that delayed response and recurrence could be assessed. To study T cell clonal expansion in alopecia areata, the researchers applied high-throughput TCRbeta sequencing to both the C3H/HeJ mouse model and human patients. In humans, TCRbeta sequencing was performed on scalp tissue and on sorted CD4+ and CD8+ peripheral blood T cells from healthy controls and from patients with patchy or totalis/universalis alopecia areata. Biopsies were taken from tofacitinib-treated patients at baseline and at 4 and 24 weeks of treatment, and a later scalp biopsy was taken in several of the tofacitinib-treated patients. Scalp clonality was compared across normal scalp (n=4), patchy alopecia areata scalp (n=8), and alopecia totalis/universalis scalp (n=8). RNA came from the PAXgene miRNA kit for fixed scalp, the miRNeasy kit for PBMCs, and the RNeasy kit for mouse skin. Amplification of TCRbeta CDR3 regions was done by immunoSEQ multiplex PCR using 35 Vbeta forward primers and 13 Jbeta reverse primers.

The trim is 7 bases for V and 11 bases for J, with a gap of 17 bases between the germline ends. The CDR1 and CDR2 encoded by the germline V gene (reference sequence) are SEHNR and FQNEAQ. CDR3 length: 12 amino acids, cysteine to phenylalanine. Of all the DNA, just the CDR3 is kept, 36 bases in frame from base 1. With respect to this clone: Its antigen is still unknown. No base-level quality is on record; no much larger clone is a single base apart.

Peripheral blood and lesional scalp punch biopsies were obtained from patients with alopecia areata. Human scalp biopsies were immediately fixed in PAXgene tissue containers. The protocol used for the library was the immunoSEQ multiplex PCR assay. RNA was extracted from all samples and reverse transcribed into cDNA, which served as template for TCR sequencing. First-strand cDNA was synthesized using SuperScript III with a 2:1 mix of oligo-dT and random hexamers. Amplification bias was assessed with a synthetic immune receptor repertoire, and residual bias was removed computationally. As for the authors' bioinformatics: Raw reads were preprocessed to remove errors, and CDR3 was defined according to IMGT conventions as the region from the conserved cysteine to phenylalanine. Clonality was computed as 1 minus the Shannon entropy, with the entropy normalized by log2 of the number of productive unique TCRs. CD4 or CD8 identity of scalp clones was inferred by cross-referencing scalp TCRbeta sequences with sorted blood CD4 and CD8 repertoires. Entries here come from immuneACCESS through TCRdb and include only in-frame sequences with V and J called. Some clones fail to appear in such tables; in the studies checked, an unresolved V gene covers under half of the shortfall, and the cause of the remainder is unknown. V, J and clone size reflect that table, while D and trimming were determined from the DNA. The sample has more than 8,500 clones on record, about 67% of them singletons. The leading ten clones occupy roughly 15% of the sample.

Beyond this particular receptor, the publication reports: Compared with normal scalp, lesional scalp had higher clonality and more expanded CD8+ clones, particularly in alopecia totalis/universalis, a pattern that suggests antigenic drive. Shared TCR sequences between patients were less evident than in mice, which may be partly attributable to HLA diversity in the patient population. Unlike mouse skin, where gammadelta T cells dominate, normal human skin contains resident alphabeta T cells that get sequenced too, which complicates analysis of the scalp TCR repertoire.

Sequencing was done on a sample of skin. The chain employs TRBV7-9 and TRBJ1-2; perhaps TRBD1 is the D gene, with 5 bases matching. This receptor was identified in a human donor with alopecia areata. The base sequence is TGTGCCAGCACCACGAGGGGAGGGAGTTACACCTTC. Its translation reads: CASTTRGGSYTF.